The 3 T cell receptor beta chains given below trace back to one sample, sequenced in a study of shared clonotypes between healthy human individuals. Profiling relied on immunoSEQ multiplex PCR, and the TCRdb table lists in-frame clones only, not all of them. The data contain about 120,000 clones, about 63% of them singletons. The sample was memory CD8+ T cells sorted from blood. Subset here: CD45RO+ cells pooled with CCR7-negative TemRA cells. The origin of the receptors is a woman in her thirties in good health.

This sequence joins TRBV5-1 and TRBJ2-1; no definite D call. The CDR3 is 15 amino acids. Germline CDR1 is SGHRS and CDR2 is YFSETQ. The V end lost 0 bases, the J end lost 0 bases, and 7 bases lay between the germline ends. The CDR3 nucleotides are TGCGCCAGCAGCTTGGCGGGCAGCTCCTACAATGAGCAGTTCTTC. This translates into CASSLAGSSYNEQFF.

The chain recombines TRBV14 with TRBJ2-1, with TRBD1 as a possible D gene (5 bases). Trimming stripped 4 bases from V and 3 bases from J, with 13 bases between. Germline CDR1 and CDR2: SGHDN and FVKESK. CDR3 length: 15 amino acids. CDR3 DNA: TGTGCCAGCAGCCCCACAGGAGCTCTCTACAATGAGCAGTTCTTC. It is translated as CASSPTGALYNEQFF.

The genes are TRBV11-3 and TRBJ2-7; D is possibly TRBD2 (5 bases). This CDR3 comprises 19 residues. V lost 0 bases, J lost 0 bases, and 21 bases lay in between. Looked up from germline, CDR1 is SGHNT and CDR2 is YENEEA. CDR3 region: CASSLEGGLADNPSYEQYF. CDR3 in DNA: TGTGCCAGCAGCTTAGAGGGTGGGCTAGCCGACAATCCCTCCTACGAGCAGTACTTC.